The rows below give T cell receptor beta chains drawn from one sample of a study of metastatic and nonmetastatic thyroid tumors. TCRdb used MiXCR to call clones anew from the PCR reads. The sample carries some 28,000 clones, 16% recorded once. The sequenced material came from blood. All receptors derive from a female donor with papillary thyroid cancer or a benign thyroid nodule (not recorded which). Some clones in this sample may be carry-over from other donors' samples. Each CDR3 is given with its conserved first and last residue.

v_gene	j_gene	CDR3aa
TRBV18	TRBJ1-6	CASSPLGPGSSYNSPLHF
TRBV7-8	TRBJ1-2	CASSLTGTGANYGYTF
TRBV20-1	TRBJ2-1	CSAKNQGTSGGYNEQFF
TRBV5-6	TRBJ1-2	CASSLRDYGYTF
TRBV12-3/TRBV12-4	TRBJ2-2	CASSPSGLAANTWEPFF
TRBV14	TRBJ2-5	CASSKGGTLYQETQYF
TRBV13	TRBJ2-2	CASSQNTGELFF
TRBV10-2	TRBJ2-1	CASSEDRGLYNEQFF
TRBV27	TRBJ2-5	CASSLRLAGETQYF
TRBV6-1	TRBJ2-4	CASSRTTDGYKNIQYF
TRBV24-1	TRBJ1-2	CATSLGADYGYTF
TRBV6-2/TRBV6-3	TRBJ2-1	CASSYSTAEQFF
TRBV12-3/TRBV12-4	TRBJ2-1	CASSLGRLNEQFF
TRBV2	TRBJ1-6	CASSRGGASPLHF
TRBV20-1	TRBJ2-7	CSAWASGEQYF
TRBV27	TRBJ1-1	CASSLQGATEAFF
TRBV30	TRBJ2-2	CAWSLGVGTGELFF
TRBV12-3/TRBV12-4	TRBJ2-7	CASSFVPGLAEANEQYF
TRBV24-1	TRBJ2-7	CATSSGRLAGVGEQYF
TRBV6-1	TRBJ2-7	CASRPWGGSSYEQYF
TRBV5-1	TRBJ2-1	CASSLVDEQFF
TRBV14	TRBJ2-2	CASSQDPGGYTGELFF
TRBV7-2	TRBJ2-7	CASSLGAQIYEQYF
TRBV24-1	TRBJ2-7	CATSDPWDRADEQYF
TRBV28	TRBJ2-3	CASSSPPTGGLADTQYF